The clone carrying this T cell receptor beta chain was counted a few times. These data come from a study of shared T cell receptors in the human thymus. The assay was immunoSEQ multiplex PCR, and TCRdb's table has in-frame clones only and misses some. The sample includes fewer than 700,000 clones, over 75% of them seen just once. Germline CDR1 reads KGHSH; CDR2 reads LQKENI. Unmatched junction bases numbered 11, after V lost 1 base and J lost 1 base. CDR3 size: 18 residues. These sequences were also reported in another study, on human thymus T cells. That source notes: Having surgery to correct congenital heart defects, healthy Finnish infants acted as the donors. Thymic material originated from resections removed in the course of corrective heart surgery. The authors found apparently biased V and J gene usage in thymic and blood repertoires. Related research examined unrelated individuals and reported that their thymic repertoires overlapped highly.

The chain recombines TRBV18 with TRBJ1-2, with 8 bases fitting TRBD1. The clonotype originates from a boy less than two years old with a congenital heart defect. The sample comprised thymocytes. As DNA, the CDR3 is TGTGCCAGCTCACCACAAGTTTCAGGGGGCTCCTATAACTATGGCTACACCTTC. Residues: CASSPQVSGGSYNYGYTF.